These T cell receptor beta chains were read from a single sample in a study of blood T cell repertoires in COVID-19. Using immunoSEQ multiplex PCR, the repertoire was profiled, and TCRdb retains in-frame clones only, with some absent. Of about 100,000 clones in the sample, about three quarters are singletons; the top ten hold 4% to 5.5%. Sequences were obtained from peripheral blood. The source of these receptors is a man between 65 and 85 years old with acute or convalescent COVID-19. CDR3s include the opening cysteine and the closing phenylalanine or tryptophan. Where a row states a size, it is once, few, many or the class of an expanded clone; other rows omit it.

TRBV27	.	CASRSRARDSSYEQYF
TRBV24-1	.	CATSDPDTEQFF
TRBV12-3/TRBV12-4	once	CASSGSGEEAFF
TRBV19	once	CASSHGTGISGYTF
TRBV5-1	.	CASSLGPGASNTEAFF
TRBV5-8	once	CASSLGGLGSQPQHF
TRBV7-2	.	CASSFMATGDEKLFF
TRBV9	.	CASSVAVNTEAFF
TRBV7-9	.	CASSRGTTTQYF
TRBV19	.	CASSTYRDSNQPQHF
TRBV27	.	CASSLSGANEKLFF
TRBV15	.	CATSMDRGFEKLFF
TRBV5-1	once	CASSLNWENAEAFF
TRBV19	.	CASTPDRGTQHF
TRBV12-3/TRBV12-4	.	CASSGRTGFELFF
TRBV19	.	CASSNVQGSNEKLFF
TRBV3-1/TRBV3-2	.	CASSQESGLTYEQYF
TRBV3-1/TRBV3-2	.	CASSAGQGVDEQYF
TRBV5-1	.	CASSLGLATDTQYF
TRBV7-9	.	CASSLIRTAGFAYEQYF
TRBV9	.	CASSAGTSGGPGETQYF
TRBV15	.	CATSRDRSEAFF
TRBV11-3	.	CASSRGEDTIYF
TRBV6-5	.	CASSTRGLRQETQYF
TRBV6-6	.	CASSYSDRQYEQYF
TRBV7-8	once	CASSSTATGGNYNEQFF
TRBV19	.	CASSIQGYGYTF
TRBV5-1	.	CASSQDRLLYGYTF
TRBV5-1	.	CASSLQGAGDTQYF
TRBV15	.	CATSHSRGIQETQYF
TRBV5-1	few	CASRQTTQGTSTDTQYF
TRBV2	.	CASNTGNTEAFF